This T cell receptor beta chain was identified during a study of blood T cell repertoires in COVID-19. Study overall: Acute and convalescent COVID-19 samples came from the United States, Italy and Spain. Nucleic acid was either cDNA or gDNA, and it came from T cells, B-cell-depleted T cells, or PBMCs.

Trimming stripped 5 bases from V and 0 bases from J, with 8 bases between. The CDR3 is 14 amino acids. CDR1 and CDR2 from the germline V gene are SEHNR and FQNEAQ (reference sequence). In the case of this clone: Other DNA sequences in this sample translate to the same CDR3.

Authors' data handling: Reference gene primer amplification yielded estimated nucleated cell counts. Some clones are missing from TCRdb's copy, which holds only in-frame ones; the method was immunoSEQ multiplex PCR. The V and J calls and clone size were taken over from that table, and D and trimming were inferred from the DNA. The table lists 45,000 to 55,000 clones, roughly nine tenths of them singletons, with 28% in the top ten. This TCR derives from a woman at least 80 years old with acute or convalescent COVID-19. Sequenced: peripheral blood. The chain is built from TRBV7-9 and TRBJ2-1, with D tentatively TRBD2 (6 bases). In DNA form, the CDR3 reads TGTGCCAGCAGCCCCGGGGGCTCCTACAATGAGCAGTTCTTC. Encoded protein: CASSPGGSYNEQFF.